Included here is one T cell receptor (beta chain) sequence, with context. Its antigen is currently not known. No quality values exist for individual bases; no much larger clone is one base distant. The sample is drawn from a study of shared clonotypes between healthy human individuals (TCRdb year 2020). Background on the whole study: Two women and a few men aged 18 to 49 years were included in the cohort. Per donor, three plates each were used for CD4 naive and CD4 memory, two for CD8 naive, and one for CD8 memory. The study deeply sequenced blood TCR repertoires of several healthy adults to estimate repertoire size and the extent of clonotype sharing between individuals. To increase sequencing depth and limit assay-specific biases, different laboratories used diverse techniques to prepare libraries and sequence TCR repertoires. Each donor's leukapheresis produced roughly between about 0.9 and 9.5 billion PBMCs.

TCR CDR3 regions were amplified from genomic DNA by multiplex PCR using the deep immunoSEQ assay. Genomic DNA extracted from each cell subset was distributed evenly over all wells of several immunoSEQ 96-well plates, and each plate served as one replicate. For sorted subsets, approximately 200 ng of genomic DNA, equivalent to some 30,000 T cell genomes, went into each replicate PCR. Purified libraries were quantified with a Qubit 3.0 fluorometer, sized on a Bioanalyzer 2100, and re-quantified with the KAPA Library Quantification kit. Each immunoSEQ 96-well plate was sequenced on its own single-read 150-cycle Illumina NextSeq 550 flow cell. Per the authors' processing: Because only junctional sequences without quality scores were contained in the immunoSEQ output, filtering matching that applied to full-length reads could not be performed. To assign V/J genes and CDR3, sequences were annotated against IMGT germline references using PyIR, a Python wrapper for IgBLAST v1.9. Reads with weak V/J assignments (E-value above 1e-6), missing CDR3, stop codons, out-of-frame junctions, or ambiguous translated residues were removed. V3J clonotypes were defined by identical inferred V gene, J gene, and CDR3 amino acid sequence. Percentage overlap between repertoires was computed as shared unique clonotypes divided by the size of the smaller repertoire. RTK rarefaction, the Chao1 estimator, and Recon v2.1 estimates of unobserved clonotypes were used to assess repertoire richness. OLGA was used to compute generation probabilities for all TCRbeta clonotypes that the gDNA method yielded from a few donors. Sourced from immuneACCESS, this table was stored by TCRdb with only in-frame sequences that have V and J called. A share of the clones is absent; for the studies checked, an unresolved V gene accounts for under half, and the remainder has no known explanation. V and J calls and clone size follow that table, whereas D and trimming were derived from the DNA. The sample includes some 1.4 million clones, with 95% to 97% observed a single time. The ten largest clones represent approximately 1% of the sample.

What the research found in general, with its limitations: Sampling was restricted to blood, and TCR repertoires in tissue are likely to differ from TCR repertoires in blood. Compared with non-shared clonotypes, clonotypes shared by all four sorted-subset donors had higher generation probabilities. Estimated clonotype richness was generally larger for naive than for memory subsets. Sharing across a few donors was observed for approximately 5% of naive CD4, about 4% of naive CD8, over 2% of memory CD4, and roughly 0.43% of memory CD8 clonotypes. Pairwise subsampling led to the expectation that sequencing depth would affect the degree of clonotype sharing among donors. Incomplete sequencing was indicated by rarefaction of sorted-subset datasets, despite the large sequencing depth. Because the study included only a small number of donors, the genetic and exposure-history diversity represented was limited.

V lost 4 bases and J lost 4 bases; the stretch between them is 8 bases long. From its cysteine to its phenylalanine, the CDR3 spans 11 amino acids. Only the CDR3 DNA is retained, 33 bases long and in frame from the first base. Per the germline V gene (reference sequence), GTSNPN is the CDR1 and SVGIG is the CDR2. The donors were healthy, HIV-negative adults who had no recently reported acute infections or vaccinations. Every donor was a Caucasian adult living in Nashville, Tennessee, USA. CD4+ T cells were enriched by magnetic negative selection, after which naive cells were positively selected on CD45RA and the negative fraction was taken as the memory subset. After blood collection by leukapheresis, PBMCs were isolated using Ficoll-Histopaque density gradient centrifugation and then cryopreserved in the vapor phase of liquid nitrogen. Analytical flow cytometry was used to check the purity and quantity of every magnetically sorted T cell population. Each sorted fraction had its genomic DNA isolated and then quantified by UV absorbance on a Nanodrop 2000c.

The chain is encoded by TRBV30 joined to TRBJ2-7, with no D gene named confidently. The sample comprised naive CD4+ T cells sorted from blood. This specimen's cell subset or site label, interpreted: CD45RA+ positively selected. The clonotype originates from a man aged 30 to 39 in good health. The CDR3 corresponds to CAWTDAYEQYF. The DNA sequence follows: TGTGCCTGGACTGACGCTTACGAGCAGTACTTC.